The entry that follows covers one T cell receptor (beta chain) sequence. Its binding antigen is unknown. Base-call qualities are not available, and no considerably larger clone is one nucleotide away. V is pruned by 5 bases and J by 0 bases, leaving 4 bases of the junction without a gene match. The CDR3 spans 16 residues, from the cysteine through the phenylalanine. Only the CDR3 DNA is retained, 48 bases long and in frame from the first base. The data stem from a study of T-cell reconstitution after alpha-beta-depleted transplantation in children (dated by TCRdb to about 2016). For the study in its entirety: The study quantitatively tracked T-cell immune reconstitution after TCRalphabeta/CD19-depleted allogeneic hematopoietic cell transplantation in children using TCR repertoire profiling.

Libraries were made using PCR. This sample was sequenced with an Illumina HiSeq 2500. TCR libraries were prepared with molecular barcoding, using unique molecular identifiers to normalize TCRbeta repertoire quantification. The public reads were reanalyzed by TCRdb: fastp trimming at Q25, MiXCR alignment, in-frame beta chains only. Under each unique CDR3 protein, matching rows form one entry showing the most common genes and DNA. Across this sample there are about 540,000 distinct CDR3 sequences, with about 16% seen only once. The biggest ten clones account for about 3.1% of the sample. The receptor was isolated from a human donor who donated a stem cell graft to a child with acute lymphoblastic leukemia. The sequence joins TRBV12-3 or TRBV12-4 to TRBJ2-4, and TRBD2 matches 10 of the central bases. The sequenced sample was PBMCs from the stem cell graft donor, obtained from the stem cell graft. The nucleotides are TGTGCCAGCAGTCCCAGACTAGCGGGAGCCAAAAACATTCAGTACTTC. Its translation is CASSPRLAGAKNIQYF.